This TCR beta chain was captured in a study of response to subunit inactivated influenza vaccine. Study-level points and caveats: Researchers suggested that each seasonal influenza vaccination recruits few new T cells.

V was cut by 3 bases and J by 2 bases, with 12 bases left in between. Germline assignment: CDR1 ENHRY and CDR2 SYGVKD. The CDR3 covers 15 residues. A single record per CDR3 protein comes from TCRdb applying MiXCR to the RT-PCR reads. Of hundreds of thousands of distinct CDR3 sequences in the sample, 10% to 15% are singletons; the top ten hold around 9.6%. As for this clonotype: No antigen is known for it.

The sample consisted of PBMCs from blood, taken on the day of vaccination. The sequence was obtained from a man aged 50 to 60 who received an inactivated influenza vaccine. V usage is TRBV10-3 and J usage is TRBJ2-3; D might be TRBD2 (6 bases). CDR3 in DNA: TGTGCCATCAGTGATACCGGGACTTCCACAGATACGCAGTATTTT. It yields the protein CAISDTGTSTDTQYF.